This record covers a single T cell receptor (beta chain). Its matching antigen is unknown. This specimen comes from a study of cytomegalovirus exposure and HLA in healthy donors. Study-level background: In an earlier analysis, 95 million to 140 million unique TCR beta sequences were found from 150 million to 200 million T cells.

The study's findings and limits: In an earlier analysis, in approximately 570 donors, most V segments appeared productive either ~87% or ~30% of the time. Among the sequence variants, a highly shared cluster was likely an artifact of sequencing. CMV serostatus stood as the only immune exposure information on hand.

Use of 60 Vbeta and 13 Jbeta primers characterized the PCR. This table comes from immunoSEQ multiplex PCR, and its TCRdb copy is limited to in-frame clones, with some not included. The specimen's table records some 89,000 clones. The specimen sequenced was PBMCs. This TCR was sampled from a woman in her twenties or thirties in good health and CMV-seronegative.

CDR3 DNA: TGTGCCAGTACTAGAACAGGGGATGGAGAGACCCAGTACTTC. Translated: CASTRTGDGETQYF. The chain uses TRBV19 and TRBJ2-5; TRBD1 matches 7 bases. The CDR3 is 14 residues long. J gave up 4 bases and V 7 bases, and 9 bases lay outside the gene matches. The germline CDR1 and CDR2 sequences are LNHDA and SQIVND (reference sequence).